This T cell receptor beta chain was observed in a study of blood T cell repertoires in COVID-19. Categorization into cohorts depended on clinical history that participants reported. Generated by immunoSEQ multiplex PCR, the TCRdb table keeps only in-frame clones and is missing some. Counted here are under 500,000 clones, nearly 90% occurring once; the ten biggest clones make up 1.5% to 2%. Germline trimming cut 2 bases from V and 11 bases from J; bases unmatched to any gene: 9. The CDR3 is 14 amino acids. From germline, CDR1 is MDHEN and CDR2 SYDVKM. The sample consisted of PBMCs or T cells enriched from blood (not recorded which). This chain uses TRBV28 with TRBJ1-1, with TRBD1 identical over 9 bases. This TCR was sampled from a woman under 30 with acute COVID-19. CDR3 in amino acids: CASSLKDRGGVAFF. DNA for the CDR3: TGTGCCAGCAGTTTAAAGGACAGGGGAGGAGTGGCTTTCTTT.